The entry below describes one T cell receptor (beta chain). These data originate in a study of cytomegalovirus exposure and HLA in healthy donors. Germline CDR1 reads ENHRY; CDR2 reads SYGVKD. V shed 4 bases and J shed 5 bases, with 6 bases lying between them. This CDR3 comprises 12 residues. Use of 60 Vbeta and 13 Jbeta primers characterized the PCR. The repertoire was sequenced with immunoSEQ multiplex PCR; TCRdb's copy has only in-frame clones and lacks some. The sample gives under 200,000 clones, around 80% of which show up once; around 1.7% is in the top ten. This clonotype was obtained from a woman younger than 30 in good health and CMV-seronegative. The sequenced sample consisted of PBMCs. The chain combines TRBV10-3 with TRBJ2-1; D ambiguous. CDR3 sequence: CAISGANNEQFF. CDR3 bases: TGTGCCATCAGTGGGGCTAACAATGAGCAGTTCTTC.